These 18 T cell receptor beta chains originate from one sample sequenced in a study of PD-1 blockade in mismatch repair-deficient tumors. Profiling relied on immunoSEQ multiplex PCR, and the TCRdb table lists in-frame clones only, not all of them. The sample comprises approximately 40,000 clones, about 76% of which are singletons, and 22% rests with the top ten. The sample was peripheral blood, taken 4 weeks after starting pembrolizumab. Receptors were obtained from an adult with mismatch repair-deficient cancer.

V is TRBV7-9 and J is TRBJ2-5; D remains ambiguous. Trimming removed 2 bases at V and 6 bases at J, with 4 bases between. This CDR3 spans 11 amino acids. Germline CDR1 reads SEHNR; CDR2 reads FQNEAQ (reference sequence). CDR3 coding DNA: TGTGCCAGCAGCTTATGGAAGACCCAGTACTTC. Translation gives CASSLWKTQYF.

Notes on this clone: Other DNA sequences in the sample encode the same CDR3. The V and J genes are TRBV20-1 and TRBJ2-5, with D hard to call. V was cut by 7 bases and J by 4 bases, with 7 bases left in between. Looked up from germline, CDR1 is DFQATT and CDR2 is SNEGSKA (reference sequence). The CDR3 has 10 amino acids. The CDR3 DNA reads TGCAGTGGCCTAGGAGAGACCCAGTACTTC. Protein: CSGLGETQYF.

The chain couples TRBV19 to TRBJ2-2; 9 bases map to TRBD1. This CDR3 is built from 14 residues. The trim removed 9 bases at V and 7 bases at J, leaving 9 bases unmatched. Germline V gives CDR1 LNHDA, CDR2 SQIVND (reference sequence). The CDR3 bases are TGTGCCAGCATCCCGGGACAGGGTATCGGGGAGCTGTTTTTT. It translates to CASIPGQGIGELFF. The full variable domain, completed using reference TRBV19 and TRBJ2-2, is DGGITQSPKYLFRKEGQNVTLSCEQNLNHDAMYWYRQDPGQGLRLIYYSQIVNDFQKGDIAEGYSVSREKKESFPLTVTSAQKNPTAFYLCASIPGQGIGELFFGEGSRLTVL.

The chain couples TRBV27 to TRBJ1-1, with D possibly TRBD1 on 6 matching bases. Trimming pared 1 base from V and 3 bases from J, leaving 18 bases between. Per germline, CDR1 MNHEY and CDR2 SMNVEV (reference sequence). The CDR3 spans 17 residues. The CDR3 spells CASSLWGRGMGDTEAFF. The DNA of the CDR3 is TGTGCCAGCAGTTTATGGGGGCGGGGGATGGGAGACACTGAAGCTTTCTTT.

The CDR3 DNA follows: TGTGCCAGCAGCCAGTCCGGGACAGGGACTGGAAACACCATATATTTT. Translating gives CASSQSGTGTGNTIYF. This chain joins TRBV4-2 and TRBJ1-3, with 9 bases matching TRBD1. Per the germline V gene, CDR1 is LGHNA and CDR2 is YNFKEQ. This CDR3 is built from 16 residues. The V segment lost 3 bases and the J segment 2 bases; nucleotides outside the gene matches: 5.

The table lists this clone with a few counts. V usage is TRBV7-8 and J usage is TRBJ2-1; D tentatively reads TRBD1 or TRBD2 (5 bases each). V lost 0 bases, J lost 12 bases, and 18 bases lay in between. The CDR3 covers 15 residues. Germline assignment: CDR1 SGHVS and CDR2 FQNEAQ. The CDR3 here is CASSLAIGPGAAQFF. In DNA form, the CDR3 reads TGTGCCAGCAGCTTAGCGATCGGCCCCGGGGCAGCGCAGTTCTTC.

About this clone: Mismatch with germline at one junction end may stem from a read error. The rearrangement links TRBV20-1 to TRBJ2-5; D unclear. The V gene's germline CDR1 is DFQATT and CDR2 SNEGSKA (reference sequence). The CDR3 is 11 residues long. The CDR3 DNA sequence: TGCAGTGCCCAGGACCAGGAGACCCAGTACTTC. Its protein is CSAQDQETQYF.

The rearrangement uses TRBV7-8 and TRBJ2-2; TRBD1 agrees at 7 bases. CDR3 length equals 18 residues. Trimming at V came to 4 bases and at J to 5 bases, leaving 16 bases not matched to a gene. Germline CDR1 reads SGHVS; CDR2 reads FQNEAQ. CDR3 coding DNA: TGTGCCAGCAGCTCAAGGATAATGACAGGGATGCGGACCGGGGAGCTGTTTTTT. Its translation: CASSSRIMTGMRTGELFF.

The chain links TRBV6-5 to TRBJ2-2, with D possibly TRBD2 on 5 matching bases. The V end was cut by 6 bases, the J end by 3 bases, with 11 bases between. CDR3 length: 14 residues. Germline CDR1 is MNHEY and CDR2 is SVGAGI. The CDR3 coding sequence is TGTGCCAGCAGCATCAATAGCGACACCGGGGAGCTGTTTTTT. This encodes CASSINSDTGELFF.

As for this clone: This CDR3 is also generated by other DNA sequences in the sample. The chain has TRBV28 and TRBJ2-3, with 13 positions matching TRBD2. The germline V gene encodes CDR1 MDHEN and CDR2 SYDVKM. The trim removed 6 bases at V and 5 bases at J, leaving 8 bases unmatched. There are 16 residues in the CDR3. CDR3 nucleotides: TGTGCCAGCAGCCAACGGACTAGCGGGAGAGTAGATACGCAGTATTTT. The encoded protein is CASSQRTSGRVDTQYF. The full variable domain, its missing parts supplied by reference TRBV28 and TRBJ2-3, is DVKVTQSSRYLVKRTGEKVFLECVQDMDHENMFWYRQDPGLGLRLIYFSYDVKMKEKGDIPEGYSVSREKKERFSLILESASTNQTSMYLCASSQRTSGRVDTQYFGPGTRLTVL.

This sequence joins TRBV11-2 and TRBJ2-7; no clear D gene. The CDR3 is made up of 14 amino acids. From germline, CDR1 is SGHAT and CDR2 FQNNGV. With 0 bases removed from V and 1 base from J, the gap between germline ends came to 7 bases. CDR3 DNA sequence: TGTGCCAGCAGCTTAGATCCGGGTTCCTACGAGCAGTACTTC. Its protein is CASSLDPGSYEQYF.

This clone has more than one count but fewer than ten. The chain uses TRBV4-1 and TRBJ2-2, with D possibly TRBD2 on 6 matching bases. Trimming stripped 1 base from V and 6 bases from J, with 15 bases between. This CDR3 has 16 amino acids. Germline CDR1 and CDR2: MGHRA and YSYEKL. The CDR3 nucleotides are TGCGCCAGCAGCCAAGTGGGGCTAGCGTCGGCCGGGGAGCTGTTTTTT. Translating it yields CASSQVGLASAGELFF.

J is TRBJ2-7 and V is TRBV4-1; the D gene is possibly TRBD2 (6 bases). The CDR3 has 14 residues. Trimming took off 0 bases at V and 2 bases at J, with 8 bases between the two ends. Looked up from germline, CDR1 is MGHRA and CDR2 is YSYEKL. The CDR3 spells CASSQEGTPYEQYF. CDR3 sequence (DNA): TGCGCCAGCAGCCAAGAGGGGACTCCCTACGAGCAGTACTTC.

The chain is built from TRBV11-2 and TRBJ2-7, with a weak D call TRBD2 (6 bases). Germline values: CDR1 SGHAT, CDR2 FQNNGV. The CDR3 runs 15 residues. The V gene lost 1 base and the J gene lost 4 bases, with 14 bases spanning the gap. DNA for the CDR3: TGTGCCAGCAGCTTAGTGGCGGGAAATAAGTACGAGCAGTACTTC. Translated: CASSLVAGNKYEQYF.

CDR3 loop: CAWSVANTDTQYF. The CDR3 region has the DNA TGTGCCTGGAGTGTAGCAAACACAGATACGCAGTATTTT. The chain joins TRBV30 to TRBJ2-3; D remains ambiguous. The germline V gene encodes CDR1 GTSNPN and CDR2 SVGIG (reference sequence). The CDR3 is 13 residues long. V gave up 0 bases and J gave up 2 bases, with 6 bases separating them. The full variable domain, its missing parts supplied by reference TRBV30 and TRBJ2-3, is SQTIHQWPATLVQPVGSPLSLECTVEGTSNPNLYWYRQAAGRGLQLLFYSVGIGQISSEVPQNLSASRPQDRQFILSSKKLLLSDSGFYLCAWSVANTDTQYFGPGTRLTVL.

V is TRBV5-6 and J is TRBJ2-1, with a possible D match to TRBD2 (6 bases). The CDR3 loop spans 15 amino acids. The V gene lost 2 bases and the J gene lost 5 bases, with 14 bases spanning the gap. Germline V CDR1 and CDR2: SGHDT, YYEEEE. The CDR3 nucleotides read TGTGCCAGCAGCTTTTATAGTGGGAGGCACAATGAGCAGTTCTTC. This encodes CASSFYSGRHNEQFF. The full variable domain, completed using reference TRBV5-6 and TRBJ2-1, is DAGVTQSPTHLIKTRGQQVTLRCSPKSGHDTVSWYQQALGQGPQFIFQYYEEEERQRGNFPDRFSGHQFPNYSSELNVNALLLGDSALYLCASSFYSGRHNEQFFGPGTRLTVL.

This rearrangement joins TRBV7-9 to TRBJ1-1; D is perhaps TRBD1 (5 bases). The CDR3 totals 14 residues. Trimming pared 2 bases from V and 3 bases from J, leaving 10 bases between. Germline CDR1 is SEHNR and CDR2 is FQNEAQ (reference sequence). CDR3 DNA sequence: TGTGCCAGCAGCTTATGGGGGGAGGACACTGAAGCTTTCTTT. As protein: CASSLWGEDTEAFF.

J is TRBJ2-1 and V is TRBV4-3; 7 bases are a match to TRBD2. The ends lost 0 bases at V and 6 bases at J; junction bases unmatched: 5. Germline CDR1 reads LGHNA; CDR2 reads YSLEER. This CDR3 has 15 amino acids. CDR3 DNA sequence: TGCGCCAGCAGCCAAGACGGACTAGGCAGCAATGAGCAGTTCTTC. Protein sequence: CASSQDGLGSNEQFF.